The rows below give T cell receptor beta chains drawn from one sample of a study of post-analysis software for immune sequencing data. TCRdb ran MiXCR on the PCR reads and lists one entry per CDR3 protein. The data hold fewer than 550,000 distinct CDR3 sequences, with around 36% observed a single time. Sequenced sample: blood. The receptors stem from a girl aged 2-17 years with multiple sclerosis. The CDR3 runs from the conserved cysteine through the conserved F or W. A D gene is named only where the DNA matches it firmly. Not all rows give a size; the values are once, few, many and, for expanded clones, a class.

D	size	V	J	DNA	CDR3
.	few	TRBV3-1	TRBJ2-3	TGTGCCAGCAGCCAATCGGTGCGTCCAGACACAGATACGCAGTATTTT	CASSQSVRPDTDTQYF
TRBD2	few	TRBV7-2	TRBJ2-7	TGTGCCAGCAGCCGACTAGCGGACGGCTCCTACGAGCAGTACTTC	CASSRLADGSYEQYF
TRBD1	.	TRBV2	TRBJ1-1	TGTGCCAGCCGCCCAGGGGGGGACACTGAAGCTTTCTTT	CASRPGGDTEAFF
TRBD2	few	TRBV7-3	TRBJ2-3	TGTGCCAGCAGCTTAATTCTAGCGGGAGATACGCAGTATTTT	CASSLILAGDTQYF
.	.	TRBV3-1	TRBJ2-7	TGTGCCAGCAGCCCCTCCTGGACCCGCTTGGGGAGGTACGAGCAGTACTTC	CASSPSWTRLGRYEQYF
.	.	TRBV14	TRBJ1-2	TGTGCCAGCAGTCGAACGGTAGTCTATGGCTACACCTTC	CASSRTVVYGYTF
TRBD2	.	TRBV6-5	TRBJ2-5	TGTGCCAGCAGTTGGACTAGCGGGGGGCGGGAGACCCAGTACTTC	CASSWTSGGRETQYF
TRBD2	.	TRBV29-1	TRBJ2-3	TGCAGCGCTATGCTAGGTGCGGGGGGCCCAGATACGCAGTATTTT	CSAMLGAGGPDTQYF
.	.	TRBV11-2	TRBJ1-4	TGTGCCAGCAGCTTGATCCGCGACTCTAATGAAAAACTGTTTTTT	CASSLIRDSNEKLFF
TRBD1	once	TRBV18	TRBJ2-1	TGTGCCAGCTCACAAGGGGACAGGGTTAATGAGCAGTTCTTC	CASSQGDRVNEQFF
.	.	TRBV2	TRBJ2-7	TGTGCCAGCACCCCCTACGACTACGAGCAGTACTTC	CASTPYDYEQYF
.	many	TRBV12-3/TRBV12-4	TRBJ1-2	TGTGCCAGCACTAGTCTTTTAGGCTATGGCTACACCTTC	CASTSLLGYGYTF
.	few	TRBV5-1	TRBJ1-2	TGCGCCAGCAGCTTGGGAGCAGGCAGGGACTATGGCTACACCTTC	CASSLGAGRDYGYTF
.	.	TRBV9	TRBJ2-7	TGTGCCAGCAGCGATGGGCAGGGGACCTACGAGCAGTACTTC	CASSDGQGTYEQYF
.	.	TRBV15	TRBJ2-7	TGTGCCACCAGCAGAGACGTTTACGAGCAGTACTTC	CATSRDVYEQYF
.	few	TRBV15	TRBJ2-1	TGTGCCACCAGCAGCGGAGGCCCATCCAATGAGCAGTTCTTC	CATSSGGPSNEQFF
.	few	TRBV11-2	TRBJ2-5	TGTGCCAGCAGCATTCTGCGGGGAGGGACAGGGACCCAGTACTTC	CASSILRGGTGTQYF
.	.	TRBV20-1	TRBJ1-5	TGCAGTGCTAGAGATCTCGGCAATCAGCTAGTCTTCAATCAGCCCCAGCATTTT	CSARDLGNQLVFNQPQHF
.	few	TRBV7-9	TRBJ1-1	TGTGCCAGCAGCTTGGGAGGGGTGACTGAAGCTTTCTTT	CASSLGGVTEAFF
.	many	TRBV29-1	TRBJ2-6	TGCAGCGTTGAAGAGTTACAGCTCTCTGGGGCCAACGTCCTGACTTTC	CSVEELQLSGANVLTF
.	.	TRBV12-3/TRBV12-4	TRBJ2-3	TGTGCCAGCAGTTTAACCGGGGCTGGCACAGATACGCAGTATTTT	CASSLTGAGTDTQYF
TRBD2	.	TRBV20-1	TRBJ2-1	TGCAGTGCTAAAGCCTACGGACTAGCGGTTTACAATGAGCAGTTCTTC	CSAKAYGLAVYNEQFF
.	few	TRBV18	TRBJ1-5	TGTGCCAGCTCACCAGTAGGTTTGAATCAGCCCCAGCATTTT	CASSPVGLNQPQHF